The 16 T cell receptor beta chains below come from one sample, sequenced in a study of shared clonotypes between healthy human individuals. As defined, naive CD8 cells were CD45RO-negative and positively selected for CCR7, with terminally differentiated effector memory CD45RA+ cells excluded. TCRdb keeps only in-frame clones here, not all; method: immunoSEQ multiplex PCR. The top ten hold 0.95% to 1.5% of the sample, which has some 2 million clones, about 95% seen once. What was sequenced was naive CD8+ T cells sorted from blood. The source is a man aged 18-30 years in good health.

The chain combines TRBV27 with TRBJ1-4; D gene ambiguous. Trimming pared 5 bases from V and 7 bases from J, leaving 14 bases between. Germline V gene lookup returns CDR1 MNHEY and CDR2 SMNVEV (reference sequence). This CDR3 is 14 amino acids long. In DNA, the CDR3 is TGTGCCAGCAGTCTCCTCAACAGTGGTGAAAAACTGTTTTTT. Protein product: CASSLLNSGEKLFF. Full variable domain (missing parts from reference TRBV27 and TRBJ1-4): EAQVTQNPRYLITVTGKKLTVTCSQNMNHEYMSWYRQDPGLGLRQIYYSMNVEVTDKGDVPEGYKVSRKEKRNFPLILESPSPNQTSLYFCASSLLNSGEKLFFGSGTQLSVL.

V gene TRBV7-2 combines with J gene TRBJ2-7; 7 bases are a match to TRBD2. V was clipped by 1 base and J by 6 bases; unmatched bases: 12. Per germline, CDR1 SGHTA and CDR2 FQGNSA. The CDR3 sequence is 16 residues long. The CDR3 DNA reads TGTGCCAGCAGCTTAGAATGGGGAGGGGCGGCCTCCGAGCAGTACTTC. Residues: CASSLEWGGAASEQYF.

This sequence joins TRBV28 and TRBJ2-7; 7 bases fit TRBD2. The CDR3 has 13 amino acids. Germline V CDR1 and CDR2: MDHEN, SYDVKM. After removal of 5 bases from V and 2 bases from J, the junction contained 3 bases not matched to a gene. The CDR3 DNA reads as TGTGCCAGCAGTAGCGGGGAAACCTACGAGCAGTACTTC. The encoded protein is CASSSGETYEQYF.

The CDR3 protein is CASSQDGTQTGALNTQYF. For the CDR3, the DNA is TGCGCCAGCAGCCAAGACGGGACACAAACAGGAGCCCTTAATACGCAGTATTTT. This rearrangement joins TRBV4-1 to TRBJ2-3; D possibly corresponds to TRBD1 (6 bases). The V end lost 0 bases, the J end lost 7 bases, and 23 bases lay between the germline ends. The CDR3 covers 18 residues. CDR1 MGHRA and CDR2 YSYEKL come from the germline V gene.

This chain links TRBV5-6 with TRBJ1-4; weak D call: TRBD1 (5 bases). V dropped 5 bases and J dropped 11 bases, with 16 bases sitting between them. CDR1 and CDR2 (germline): SGHDT, YYEEEE. The CDR3 has 13 amino acids. The CDR3 nucleotides are TGTGCCAGCAGGCTGAGCCAGGGAGAGAAACTGTTTTTT. Protein product: CASRLSQGEKLFF.

Comment on this clone: The same CDR3 can be traced to other DNA sequences in this sample. The V call is TRBV14, the J call TRBJ1-2; perhaps TRBD1 as D (5 bases). The germline CDR1 and CDR2 sequences are SGHDN and FVKESK. Trimming took 0 bases from V and 2 from J, leaving 7 bases between them. CDR3 length: 14 residues. CDR3 region: CASSQDPGNYGYTF. The CDR3 nucleotides read TGTGCCAGCAGCCAAGATCCAGGGAACTATGGCTACACCTTC.

The genes are TRBV5-1 and TRBJ2-5; 8 bases map to TRBD2. This CDR3 region has 15 residues. With V trimmed by 5 bases and J by 4 bases, 10 bases remained unmatched. In germline, CDR1 is SGHRS, CDR2 YFSETQ. CDR3 region: CASRYRRGDAETQYF. CDR3 nucleotide sequence: TGCGCCAGCAGATACCGGCGGGGGGATGCAGAGACCCAGTACTTC. Together with reference TRBV5-1 and TRBJ2-5, the CDR3 gives the full variable domain: KAGVTQTPRYLIKTRGQQVTLSCSPISGHRSVSWYQQTPGQGLQFLFEYFSETQRNKGNFPGRFSGRQFSNSRSEMNVSTLELGDSALYLCASRYRRGDAETQYFGPGTRLLVL.

On this clone itself: Other nucleotide sequences from this sample produce the same CDR3. For the CDR3, the DNA is TGCGCCAGCAGTGATGGCGGGAGCTACAATGAGCAGTTCTTC. Amino acid sequence: CASSDGGSYNEQFF. This chain links TRBV10-2 with TRBJ2-1; TRBD2 matches at 7 bases. The CDR3 runs 14 residues. The V and J ends lost 3 bases and 3 bases, in that order; junction bases with no gene match: 2. The germline V gene has CDR1 WSHSY and CDR2 SAAADI.

V usage is TRBV4-2 and J usage is TRBJ2-7, with D hard to call. Looked up from germline, CDR1 is LGHNA and CDR2 is YNFKEQ. The V and J ends lost 0 bases and 4 bases respectively, with 13 bases between them. The CDR3 is made up of 15 amino acids. The CDR3 nucleotides read TGTGCCAGCAGCCAAGAAGGCGGCGGATTTTACGAGCAGTACTTC. Its translation: CASSQEGGGFYEQYF.

The chain uses TRBV27 and TRBJ2-1; 7 positions agree with TRBD2. This CDR3 is 15 amino acids long. Germline V CDR1 and CDR2: MNHEY, SMNVEV (reference sequence). V was pared by 7 bases and J by 0 bases, with 6 bases of the junction left unmatched. CDR3 sequence (DNA): TGTGCCAGCACCCCCAGCGGGAACTCCTACAATGAGCAGTTCTTC. Protein product: CASTPSGNSYNEQFF.

The V and J genes are TRBV5-4 and TRBJ2-2, with TRBD2 as a possible D gene (5 bases). From germline, CDR1 is SGHNT and CDR2 YYREEE (reference sequence). The ends were cut back, 9 bases at V and 0 bases at J, with 9 bases in the middle. The CDR3 has 13 amino acids. In DNA, the CDR3 is TGTGCCACCTCGAGGGCGAACACCGGGGAGCTGTTTTTT. Translating gives CATSRANTGELFF.

This clone showed up just once. The CDR3 DNA reads TGTGCCAGCAGCGCCCGGGACAAAACCTACGAGCAGTACTTC. Its translation: CASSARDKTYEQYF. The J gene is TRBJ2-7, the V gene TRBV9; weak D call: TRBD1 (6 bases). Germline assignment: CDR1 SGDLS and CDR2 YYNGEE. The CDR3 spans 14 residues. The V and J ends lost 3 bases and 2 bases respectively, with 12 bases between them.

The chain employs TRBV7-9 and TRBJ2-7; D gene ambiguous. From germline, CDR1 is SEHNR and CDR2 FQNEAQ (reference sequence). The V end was cut by 4 bases, the J end by 5 bases, with 12 bases between. The CDR3 totals 13 residues. CDR3 region: CASSYADFDEQYF. For the CDR3, the DNA is TGTGCCAGCAGCTACGCAGACTTCGACGAGCAGTACTTC.

In its sample, this clone was seen once. The chain couples TRBV9 to TRBJ1-4; D is uncertain. V lost 3 bases to trimming and J lost 0 bases, with 9 bases between them. Germline CDR1 is SGDLS and CDR2 is YYNGEE. CDR3 length equals 15 residues. This chain's CDR3 is CASSAPEATNEKLFF. Written as DNA, the CDR3 is TGTGCCAGCAGCGCGCCTGAGGCAACTAATGAAAAACTGTTTTTT. The complete variable domain, with remaining parts taken from reference TRBV9 and TRBJ1-4, reads DSGVTQTPKHLITATGQRVTLRCSPRSGDLSVYWYQQSLDQGLQFLIQYYNGEERAKGNILERFSAQQFPDLHSELNLSSLELGDSALYFCASSAPEATNEKLFFGSGTQLSVL.

The chain is built from TRBV25-1 and TRBJ1-1; maybe TRBD1 (5 bases). V was shortened by 6 bases and J by 2 bases, with 10 bases between the two germline ends. Germline CDR1 MGHDK, CDR2 SYGVNS. The CDR3 is 13 amino acids. CDR3 sequence: CASRVGGNTEAFF. The DNA of the CDR3 is TGTGCCAGCAGGGTCGGGGGAAACACTGAAGCTTTCTTT.

The rearrangement links TRBV2 to TRBJ2-7, with a tentative D call TRBD1 (8 bases). The germline V and J ends were trimmed by 8 bases and 6 bases, with 14 bases remaining between them. Per germline, CDR1 SNHLY and CDR2 FYNNEI. The length of the CDR3 is 12 residues. In DNA, the CDR3 is TGTGCCAGCTACAGGGGGGAGGGCGAGCAGTACTTC. Translating gives CASYRGEGEQYF. The variable domain in full, completed from reference TRBV2 and TRBJ2-7, reads EPEVTQTPSHQVTQMGQEVILRCVPISNHLYFYWYRQILGQKVEFLVSFYNNEISEKSEIFDDQFSVERPDGSNFTLKIRSTKLEDSAMYFCASYRGEGEQYFGPGTRLTVT.